By proportion, the clone carrying this T cell receptor (beta chain) is medium-sized. Its antigen remains unidentified. Some clones are missing from TCRdb's copy, which holds only in-frame ones; the method was immunoSEQ multiplex PCR. The table includes approximately 1,800 clones, around a quarter detected once. These data are taken from a study of T cells in localized non-small cell lung cancer. Whole-study findings and limits: Uninvolved neighboring lung showed the greatest T cell clonality, exceeding tumor.

The CDR3 covers 16 residues. CDR1 is MGHRA, CDR2 YSYEKL, per germline. The V end was cut by 0 bases, the J end by 4 bases, with 14 bases between. Researchers cut adjacent lung at least 2 cm from the tumor margin, and it showed no atypia. The sample consisted of normal lung tissue next to the tumor, taken before any cancer treatment. The TCR sequence derives from a male donor aged 60 or over with stage I lung adenocarcinoma. V gene TRBV4-1 combines with J gene TRBJ2-3; the D is unclear. Written as DNA, the CDR3 is TGCGCCAGCAGCCAAGATCACCCTGGATCTTCAGATACGCAGTATTTT. Its protein is CASSQDHPGSSDTQYF.